This T cell receptor beta chain appears in the sequencing data of a study of blood T cell repertoires in COVID-19. Study overall: There were acute and convalescent COVID-19 samples, and they came from the United States, Italy and Spain. From T cells, B-cell-depleted T cells, or PBMCs came the material, which was cDNA or gDNA.

In the authors' methods: Estimation of nucleated cell counts relied on the amplification of reference gene primers. Sequencing was performed with immunoSEQ multiplex PCR; in TCRdb, only in-frame clones are kept and a portion is missing. The DNA gave D and trimming, while V, J and clone size come from that table. Of roughly 300,000 clones in the sample, 87% are singletons; the top ten hold roughly 8%. Input material: peripheral blood. The origin of this receptor is a woman in her forties or fifties who had recovered from COVID-19.

The CDR3 DNA reads TGTGCCAGCAGCCAAGATTTGGGCGAGAACACTGAAGCTTTCTTT. Amino acid sequence: CASSQDLGENTEAFF. The rearrangement uses TRBV4-2 and TRBJ1-1; no definite D call. CDR1 and CDR2 from the germline V gene are LGHNA and YNFKEQ. The CDR3 totals 15 residues. The V end was cut by 0 bases, the J end by 1 base, with 9 bases between.